The clone carrying this TCR beta chain was counted a few times. Antigen unknown. The sample originates from a study of blood T cells in healthy people across ages. Findings of the study overall: Naive T cell percentage and TCR beta diversity correlated strongly. Donors of long life had a larger count of naive CD4+ cells and greater diversity than aged donors.

Per the germline V gene, CDR1 is LGHNA and CDR2 is YNFKEQ. V was clipped by 4 bases and J by 8 bases; unmatched bases: 10. There are 16 residues in the CDR3. Primers used in a second PCR of roughly 7 to 12 cycles were a sample-barcoded 5' primer and a J-beta primer mix. A single record per CDR3 protein comes from TCRdb applying MiXCR to the 5' RACE reads. The sample has about 680,000 distinct CDR3 sequences, 45% to 50% seen once. The donors, aged roughly 6 to 100, were healthy Caucasians from Russia. The sequenced sample consisted of blood. The chain uses TRBV4-2 and TRBJ1-4; TRBD1 matches 10 bases. The sequence was obtained from a woman aged 60-70 years in good health. The CDR3 DNA reads TGTGCCAGCAGCCCGTTCCTGGGGACAGGGGAAGAAAAACTGTTTTTT. As protein: CASSPFLGTGEEKLFF.